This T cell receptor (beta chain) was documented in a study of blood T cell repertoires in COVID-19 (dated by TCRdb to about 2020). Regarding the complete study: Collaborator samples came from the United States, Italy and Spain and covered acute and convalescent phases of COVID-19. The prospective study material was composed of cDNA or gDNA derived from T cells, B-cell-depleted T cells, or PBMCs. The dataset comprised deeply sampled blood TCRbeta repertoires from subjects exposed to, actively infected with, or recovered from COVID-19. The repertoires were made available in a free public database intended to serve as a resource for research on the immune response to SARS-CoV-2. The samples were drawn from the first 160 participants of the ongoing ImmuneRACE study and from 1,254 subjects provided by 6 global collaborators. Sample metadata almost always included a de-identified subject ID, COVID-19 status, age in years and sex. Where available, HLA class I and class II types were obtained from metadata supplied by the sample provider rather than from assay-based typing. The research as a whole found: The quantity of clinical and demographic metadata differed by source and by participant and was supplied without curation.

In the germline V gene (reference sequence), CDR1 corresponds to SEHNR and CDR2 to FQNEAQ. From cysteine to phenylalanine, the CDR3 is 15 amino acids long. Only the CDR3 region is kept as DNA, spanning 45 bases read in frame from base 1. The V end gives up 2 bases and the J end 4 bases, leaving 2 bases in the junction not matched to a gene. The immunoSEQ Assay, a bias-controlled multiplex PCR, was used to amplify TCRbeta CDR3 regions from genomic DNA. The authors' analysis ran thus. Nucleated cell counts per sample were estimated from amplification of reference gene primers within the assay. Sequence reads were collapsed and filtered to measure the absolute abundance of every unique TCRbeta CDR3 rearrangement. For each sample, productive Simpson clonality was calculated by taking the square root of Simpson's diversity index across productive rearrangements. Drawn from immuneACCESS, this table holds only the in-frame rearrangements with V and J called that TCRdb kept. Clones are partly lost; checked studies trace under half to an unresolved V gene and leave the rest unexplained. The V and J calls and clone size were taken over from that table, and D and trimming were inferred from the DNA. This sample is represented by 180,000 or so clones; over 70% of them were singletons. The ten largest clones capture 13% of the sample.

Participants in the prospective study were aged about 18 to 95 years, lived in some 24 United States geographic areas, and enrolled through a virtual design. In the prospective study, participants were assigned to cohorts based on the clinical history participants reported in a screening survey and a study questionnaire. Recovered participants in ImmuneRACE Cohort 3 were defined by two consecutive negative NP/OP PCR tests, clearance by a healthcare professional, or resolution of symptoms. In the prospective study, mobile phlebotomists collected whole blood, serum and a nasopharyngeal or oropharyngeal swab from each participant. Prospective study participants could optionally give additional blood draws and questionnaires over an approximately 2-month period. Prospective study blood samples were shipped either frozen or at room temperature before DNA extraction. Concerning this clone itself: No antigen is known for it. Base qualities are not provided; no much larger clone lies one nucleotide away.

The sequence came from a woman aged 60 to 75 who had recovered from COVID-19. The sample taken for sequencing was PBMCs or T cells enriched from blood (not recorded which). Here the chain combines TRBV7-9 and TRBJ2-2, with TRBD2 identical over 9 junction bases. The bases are TGTGCCAGCAGCTTATTTAGCGGGAGCACCGGGGAGCTGTTTTTT. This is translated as CASSLFSGSTGELFF.